Sequencing of this TCR beta chain was carried out in a study of T-cell memory formation after mild COVID-19. Across the study: There were largely donor-specific TCR clusters. General observations from the study: Still unconfirmed is whether the second-wave clones peaking on day 37 recognized SARS-CoV-2. Some clones that responded turned up in pre-infection memory, which suggests that cross-reactive memory joined in. Day 15 to 85 contracting clones showed balanced CD4/CD8; day 15 to 37 expanders favored CD4+.

The sample holds many counts of this clonotype. What it binds is not known. From the 5' RACE reads, TCRdb called clonotypes with MiXCR, one entry per CDR3 protein. The table has 120,000 to 150,000 distinct CDR3 sequences, around 5.8% seen once; the top ten hold about 2.1%. From germline, CDR1 is KGHDR and CDR2 SFDVKD. Trimming took 3 bases from V and 4 from J, leaving 11 bases between them. This CDR3 region has 14 residues. This clonotype was obtained from an adult woman who had mild COVID-19 (a few samples of this study predate the infection). Cell type and time point are not known. The material sequenced was PBMCs or a T cell subset sorted from them (not recorded which). The chain couples TRBV24-1 to TRBJ2-5; possible D gene TRBD1, 6 bases. The DNA for the CDR3 is TGTGCCACCAGTGATCAGGGGAAAGTAGAGACCCAGTACTTC. Translated, it gives CATSDQGKVETQYF.